This TCR beta chain was found in a study of T cell repertoires in cytomegalovirus infection. Overall study context: Both CMV infection and a matching HLA type were indicated by public TCR beta signatures.

On this clonotype itself: The target antigen is unknown.

TCRdb fed the reads into MiXCR, producing one record per CDR3 protein. The sample comprises hundreds of thousands of distinct CDR3 sequences, roughly 35% of which are singletons, and around 2.8% rests with the top ten. CDR1 and CDR2 (germline): KGHSH, LQKENI. The CDR3 runs 16 residues. Trimming took off 1 base at V and 2 bases at J, with 14 bases between the two ends. Study-wide results and caveats: In two of eight donors, the top clonotype was HLA-C-restricted CMV-specific. Identification of carriers of CMV plus the relevant HLA was performed using cumulative public TCR beta family frequency.

The TCR was taken from a human donor in good health (CMV status not recorded). Some clones in this sample may be carry-over from other donors' samples. The V call is TRBV18, the J call TRBJ2-5, with D possibly TRBD1 on 6 matching bases. Sequencing was performed on PBMCs. CDR3 sequence reads: CASSPLQGLAQETQYF. As DNA, the CDR3 is TGTGCCAGCTCACCACTACAGGGATTGGCGCAAGAGACCCAGTACTTC.